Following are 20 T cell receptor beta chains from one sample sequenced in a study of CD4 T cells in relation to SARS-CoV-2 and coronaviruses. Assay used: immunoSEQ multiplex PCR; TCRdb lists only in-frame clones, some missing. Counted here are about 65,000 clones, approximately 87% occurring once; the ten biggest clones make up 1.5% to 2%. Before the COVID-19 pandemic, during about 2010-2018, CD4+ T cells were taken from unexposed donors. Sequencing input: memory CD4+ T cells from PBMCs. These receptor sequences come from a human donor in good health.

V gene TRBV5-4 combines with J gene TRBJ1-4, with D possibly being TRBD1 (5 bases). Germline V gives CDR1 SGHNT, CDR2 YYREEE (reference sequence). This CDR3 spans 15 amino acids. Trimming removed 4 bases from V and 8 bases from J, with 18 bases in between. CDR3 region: CASSPGGGIGEKLFF. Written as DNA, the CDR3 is TGTGCCAGCAGCCCCGGGGGGGGGATAGGGGAAAAACTGTTTTTT.

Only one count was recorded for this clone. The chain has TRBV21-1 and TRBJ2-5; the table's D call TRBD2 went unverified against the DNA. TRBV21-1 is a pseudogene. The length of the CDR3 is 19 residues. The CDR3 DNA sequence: TGTGCCAGCAGCAAGGTCTGCTTATGTAGGGTGGGGGGGAAAGAGACCCAGTACTTC. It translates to CASSKVCLCRVGGKETQYF.

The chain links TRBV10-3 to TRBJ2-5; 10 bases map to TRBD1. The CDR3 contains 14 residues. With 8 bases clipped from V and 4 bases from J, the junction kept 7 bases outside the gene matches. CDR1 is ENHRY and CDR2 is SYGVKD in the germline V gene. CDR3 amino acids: CAISGDRGTETQYF. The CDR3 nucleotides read TGTGCCATCTCTGGGGACAGGGGCACAGAGACCCAGTACTTC.

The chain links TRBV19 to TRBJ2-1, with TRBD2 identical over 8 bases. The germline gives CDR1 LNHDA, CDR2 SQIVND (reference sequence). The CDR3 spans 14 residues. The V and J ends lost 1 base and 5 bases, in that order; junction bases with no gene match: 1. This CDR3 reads CASSIGLANNEQFF. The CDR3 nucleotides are TGTGCCAGTAGTATAGGACTAGCGAACAATGAGCAGTTCTTC.

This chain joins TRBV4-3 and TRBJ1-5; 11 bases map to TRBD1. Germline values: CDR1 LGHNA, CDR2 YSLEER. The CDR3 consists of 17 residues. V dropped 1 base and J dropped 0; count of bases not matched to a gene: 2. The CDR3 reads CASSQGTGGYSNQPQHF. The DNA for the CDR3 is TGCGCCAGCAGCCAAGGGACAGGGGGCTATAGCAATCAGCCCCAGCATTTT.

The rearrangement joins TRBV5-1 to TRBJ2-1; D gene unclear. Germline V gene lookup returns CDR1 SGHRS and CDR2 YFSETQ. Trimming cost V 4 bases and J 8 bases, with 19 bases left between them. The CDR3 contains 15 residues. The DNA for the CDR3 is TGCGCCAGCAGCCTCCTCGGGCGCCGAGCCTATGAGCAGTTCTTC. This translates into CASSLLGRRAYEQFF.

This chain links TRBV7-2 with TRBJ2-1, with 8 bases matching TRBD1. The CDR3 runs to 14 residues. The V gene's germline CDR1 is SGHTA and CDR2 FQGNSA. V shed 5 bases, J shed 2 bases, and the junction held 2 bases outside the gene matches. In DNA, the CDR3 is TGTGCCAGCAGCAGGGACAGGACCTACAATGAGCAGTTCTTC. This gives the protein CASSRDRTYNEQFF.

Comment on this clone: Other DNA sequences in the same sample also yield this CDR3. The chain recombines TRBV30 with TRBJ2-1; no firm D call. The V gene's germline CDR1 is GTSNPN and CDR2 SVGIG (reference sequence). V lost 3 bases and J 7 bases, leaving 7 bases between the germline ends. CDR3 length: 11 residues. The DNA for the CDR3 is TGTGCCTGGAGCCCTAGGAATGAGCAGTTCTTC. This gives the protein CAWSPRNEQFF.

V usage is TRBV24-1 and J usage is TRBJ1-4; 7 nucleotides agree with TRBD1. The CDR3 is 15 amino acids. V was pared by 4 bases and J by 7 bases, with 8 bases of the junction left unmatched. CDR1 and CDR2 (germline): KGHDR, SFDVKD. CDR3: CATSDSTGSGEKLFF. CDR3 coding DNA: TGTGCCACCAGTGACTCGACAGGGTCCGGTGAAAAACTGTTTTTT.

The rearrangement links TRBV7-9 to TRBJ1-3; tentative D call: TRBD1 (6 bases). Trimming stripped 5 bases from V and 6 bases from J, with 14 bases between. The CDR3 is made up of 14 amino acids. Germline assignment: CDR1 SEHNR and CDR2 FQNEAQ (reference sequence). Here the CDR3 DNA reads TGTGCCAGCAGCCAAATCTACAGGGCAAACACCATATATTTT. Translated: CASSQIYRANTIYF. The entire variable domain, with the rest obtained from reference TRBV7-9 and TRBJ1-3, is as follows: DTGVSQNPRHKITKRGQNVTFRCDPISEHNRLYWYRQTLGQGPEFLTYFQNEAQLEKSRLLSDRFSAERPKGSFSTLEIQRTEQGDSAMYLCASSQIYRANTIYFGEGSWLTVV.

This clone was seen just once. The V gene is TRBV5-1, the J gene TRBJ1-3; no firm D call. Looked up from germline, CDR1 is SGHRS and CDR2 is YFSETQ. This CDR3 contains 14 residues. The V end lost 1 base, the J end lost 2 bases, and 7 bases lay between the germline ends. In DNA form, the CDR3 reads TGCGCCAGCAGCTTGAGTACAGCTGGAAACACCATATATTTT. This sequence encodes CASSLSTAGNTIYF.

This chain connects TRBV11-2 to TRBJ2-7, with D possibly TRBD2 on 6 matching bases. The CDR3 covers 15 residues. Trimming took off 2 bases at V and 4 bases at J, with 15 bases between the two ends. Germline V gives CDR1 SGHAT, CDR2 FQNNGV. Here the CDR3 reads CASSLTETSRYEQYF. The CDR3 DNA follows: TGTGCCAGCAGCTTAACGGAGACTAGTAGATACGAGCAGTACTTC.

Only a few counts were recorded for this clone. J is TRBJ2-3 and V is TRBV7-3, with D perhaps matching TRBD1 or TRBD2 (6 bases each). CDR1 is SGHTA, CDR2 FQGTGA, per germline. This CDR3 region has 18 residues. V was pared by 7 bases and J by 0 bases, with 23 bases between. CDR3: CASTPGSGALFSTDTQYF. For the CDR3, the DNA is TGTGCCAGCACCCCGGGATCGGGGGCTCTCTTTAGCACAGATACGCAGTATTTT. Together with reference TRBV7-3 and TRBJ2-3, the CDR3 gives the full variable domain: GAGVSQTPSNKVTEKGKYVELRCDPISGHTALYWYRQSLGQGPEFLIYFQGTGAADDSGLPNDRFFAVRPEGSVSTLKIQRTERGDSAVYLCASTPGSGALFSTDTQYFGPGTRLTVL.

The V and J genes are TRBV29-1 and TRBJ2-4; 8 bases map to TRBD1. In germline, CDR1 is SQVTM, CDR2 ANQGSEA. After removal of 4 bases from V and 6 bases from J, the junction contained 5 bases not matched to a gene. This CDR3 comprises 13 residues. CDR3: CSVVTQGVNIQYF. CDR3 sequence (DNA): TGCAGCGTTGTAACACAGGGGGTAAACATTCAGTACTTC.

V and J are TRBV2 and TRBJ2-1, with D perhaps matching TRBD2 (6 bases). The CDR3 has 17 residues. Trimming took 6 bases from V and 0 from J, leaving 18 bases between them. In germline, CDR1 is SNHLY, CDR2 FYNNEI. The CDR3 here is CASSPSLGLRSYNEQFF. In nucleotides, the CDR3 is TGTGCCAGCAGCCCTTCTCTAGGACTACGCTCCTACAATGAGCAGTTCTTC.

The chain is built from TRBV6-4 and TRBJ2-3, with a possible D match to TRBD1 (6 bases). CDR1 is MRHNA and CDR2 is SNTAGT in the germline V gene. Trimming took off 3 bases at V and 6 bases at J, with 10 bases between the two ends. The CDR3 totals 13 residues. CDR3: CASSEQGRDTQYF. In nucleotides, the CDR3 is TGTGCCAGCAGTGAACAGGGACGGGATACGCAGTATTTT.

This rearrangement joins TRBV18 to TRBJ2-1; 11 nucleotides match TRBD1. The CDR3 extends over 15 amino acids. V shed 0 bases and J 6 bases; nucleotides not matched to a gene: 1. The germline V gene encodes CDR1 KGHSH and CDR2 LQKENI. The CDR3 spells CASSPPGQGGNEQFF. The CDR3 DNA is TGTGCCAGCTCACCACCGGGACAGGGGGGCAATGAGCAGTTCTTC.

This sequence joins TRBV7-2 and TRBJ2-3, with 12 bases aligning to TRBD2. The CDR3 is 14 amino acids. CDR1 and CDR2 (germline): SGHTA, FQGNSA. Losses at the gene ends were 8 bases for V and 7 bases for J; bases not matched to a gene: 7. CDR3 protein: CASLLAGGPNTQYF. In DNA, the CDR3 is TGTGCCAGCCTCCTAGCGGGAGGGCCAAATACGCAGTATTTT.

The CDR3 sequence is CASSFTVEVTEKLFF. The CDR3 bases are TGTGCCAGCAGCTTCACGGTGGAGGTTACGGAAAAACTGTTTTTT. The chain combines TRBV7-2 with TRBJ1-4; D gene uncertain. This CDR3 is built from 15 residues. V lost 3 bases and J 8 bases, leaving 16 bases between the germline ends. Germline V gene data show CDR1 as SGHTA and CDR2 as FQGNSA.

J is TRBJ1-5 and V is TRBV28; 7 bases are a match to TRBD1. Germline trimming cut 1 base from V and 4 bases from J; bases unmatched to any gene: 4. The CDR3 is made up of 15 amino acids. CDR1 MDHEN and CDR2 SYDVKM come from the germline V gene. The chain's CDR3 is CASSLSGRGNQPQHF. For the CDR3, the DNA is TGTGCCAGCAGTTTATCGGGCAGGGGGAATCAGCCCCAGCATTTT.